These T cell receptor beta chains were read from a single sample in a study of blood T cell repertoires in COVID-19. Sequenced by immunoSEQ multiplex PCR; TCRdb stores in-frame clones only, minus some. The sample shows 95,000 to 150,000 clones, around 80% of them seen only once. The sequenced sample was peripheral blood. Source of these receptors: a man aged 60-69 years with active or convalescent COVID-19. Each CDR3 is given with its conserved first and last residue. A D gene is named only where the DNA matches it firmly. The listing skips clone size in some rows; elsewhere it reads once, few, many or a size class.

v_call: TRBV7-9; d_call: TRBD1; j_call: TRBJ1-1; clone_size: few; cdr3_length: 14; cdr3_aa: CASSLPGGWTEAFF; cdr3_nt: TGTGCCAGCAGCCTTCCAGGGGGATGGACTGAAGCTTTCTTT
v_call: TRBV19; d_call: NA; j_call: TRBJ2-2; clone_size: once; cdr3_length: 16; cdr3_aa: CASSIDRGWDTGELFF; cdr3_nt: TGTGCCAGTAGTATAGACCGGGGTTGGGACACCGGGGAGCTGTTTTTT
v_call: TRBV7-3; d_call: TRBD2; j_call: TRBJ2-1; clone_size: NA; cdr3_length: 15; cdr3_aa: CASSPGLAGYNEQFF; cdr3_nt: TGTGCCAGCAGCCCTGGACTAGCGGGTTACAATGAGCAGTTCTTC
v_call: TRBV4-2; d_call: NA; j_call: TRBJ2-1; clone_size: few; cdr3_length: 14; cdr3_aa: CASSQEDRYNEQFF; cdr3_nt: TGTGCCAGCAGCCAAGAAGATCGGTACAATGAGCAGTTCTTC
v_call: TRBV7-7; d_call: NA; j_call: TRBJ2-5; clone_size: NA; cdr3_length: 16; cdr3_aa: CASSLRQGDSIKTQYF; cdr3_nt: TGTGCCAGCAGCTTAAGGCAGGGCGATAGTATAAAGACCCAGTACTTC
v_call: TRBV6-6; d_call: TRBD2; j_call: TRBJ2-7; clone_size: NA; cdr3_length: 15; cdr3_aa: CASSYAGGFGYEQYF; cdr3_nt: TGTGCCAGCAGTTACGCGGGGGGATTTGGGTACGAGCAGTACTTC
v_call: TRBV23-1; d_call: NA; j_call: TRBJ1-2; clone_size: NA; cdr3_length: 14; cdr3_aa: CASSRLGRLYGYTF; cdr3_nt: TGCGCCAGCAGTAGACTCGGGAGGCTCTATGGCTACACCTTC
v_call: TRBV5-4; d_call: TRBD2; j_call: TRBJ2-1; clone_size: NA; cdr3_length: 15; cdr3_aa: CASSLAIAGDNEQFF; cdr3_nt: TGTGCCAGCAGCTTGGCAATAGCGGGGGACAATGAGCAGTTCTTC
v_call: TRBV12-3/TRBV12-4; d_call: NA; j_call: TRBJ2-7; clone_size: NA; cdr3_length: 13; cdr3_aa: CASSFPGSYEQYF; cdr3_nt: TGTGCCAGCAGTTTCCCAGGATCCTACGAGCAGTACTTC
v_call: TRBV19; d_call: NA; j_call: TRBJ1-2; clone_size: NA; cdr3_length: 14; cdr3_aa: CASSIGQFNYGYTF; cdr3_nt: TGTGCCAGTAGTATCGGACAGTTTAACTATGGCTACACCTTC
v_call: TRBV11-3; d_call: TRBD2; j_call: TRBJ2-3; clone_size: NA; cdr3_length: 17; cdr3_aa: CASSTRLAGGITDTQYF; cdr3_nt: TGTGCCAGCAGCACCCGACTAGCGGGAGGGATCACAGATACGCAGTATTTT
v_call: TRBV19; d_call: NA; j_call: TRBJ2-1; clone_size: NA; cdr3_length: 14; cdr3_aa: CASSTGLPLDEQFF; cdr3_nt: TGTGCCAGTAGTACCGGACTGCCCCTCGATGAGCAGTTCTTC
v_call: TRBV7-2; d_call: TRBD1; j_call: TRBJ2-7; clone_size: few; cdr3_length: 14; cdr3_aa: CASSPRTGEGEQYF; cdr3_nt: TGTGCCAGCAGCCCTAGGACAGGAGAGGGCGAGCAGTACTTC
v_call: TRBV27; d_call: TRBD2; j_call: TRBJ2-5; clone_size: NA; cdr3_length: 14; cdr3_aa: CASRSGLGSETQYF; cdr3_nt: TGTGCCAGCAGATCCGGACTAGGTTCGGAGACCCAGTACTTC
v_call: TRBV10-3; d_call: NA; j_call: TRBJ2-1; clone_size: NA; cdr3_length: 14; cdr3_aa: CAITRSSPYNEQFF; cdr3_nt: TGTGCCATCACCAGATCCTCTCCCTACAATGAGCAGTTCTTC
v_call: TRBV9; d_call: TRBD2; j_call: TRBJ2-3; clone_size: NA; cdr3_length: 18; cdr3_aa: CASSVATGASGSTDTQYF; cdr3_nt: TGTGCCAGCAGCGTAGCTACGGGGGCTAGCGGGAGTACAGATACGCAGTATTTT
v_call: TRBV10-3; d_call: NA; j_call: TRBJ1-6; clone_size: NA; cdr3_length: 15; cdr3_aa: CAISVKAGEESPLHF; cdr3_nt: TGTGCCATCAGTGTTAAGGCGGGGGAGGAATCACCCCTCCACTTT
v_call: TRBV7-2; d_call: TRBD2; j_call: TRBJ2-7; clone_size: NA; cdr3_length: 17; cdr3_aa: CASSPWSGRAGAHEQYF; cdr3_nt: TGTGCCAGCAGCCCCTGGAGCGGGAGGGCCGGTGCCCACGAGCAGTACTTC
v_call: TRBV18; d_call: NA; j_call: TRBJ1-5; clone_size: NA; cdr3_length: 19; cdr3_aa: CASSPLDWIHEVFNQPQHF; cdr3_nt: TGTGCCAGCTCACCCTTGGACTGGATCCATGAGGTCTTCAATCAGCCCCAGCATTTT
v_call: TRBV20-1; d_call: NA; j_call: TRBJ2-1; clone_size: NA; cdr3_length: 11; cdr3_aa: CSARSDNEQFF; cdr3_nt: TGCAGTGCTAGAAGCGACAATGAGCAGTTCTTC
v_call: TRBV7-2; d_call: NA; j_call: TRBJ1-5; clone_size: NA; cdr3_length: 12; cdr3_aa: CASSLLNQPQHF; cdr3_nt: TGTGCCAGCAGCTTACTCAATCAGCCCCAGCATTTT
v_call: TRBV28; d_call: TRBD1; j_call: TRBJ1-1; clone_size: NA; cdr3_length: 15; cdr3_aa: CASSPLGQGGTEAFF; cdr3_nt: TGTGCCAGCAGTCCCCTGGGACAGGGGGGCACTGAAGCTTTCTTT
v_call: TRBV19; d_call: NA; j_call: TRBJ1-1; clone_size: NA; cdr3_length: 14; cdr3_aa: CASRLGSMNTEAFF; cdr3_nt: TGTGCCAGTAGGTTGGGCTCAATGAACACTGAAGCTTTCTTT
v_call: TRBV19; d_call: TRBD1; j_call: TRBJ2-4; clone_size: few; cdr3_length: 16; cdr3_aa: CASRGLWTGLKNIQYF; cdr3_nt: TGTGCCAGTAGGGGCTTATGGACAGGGCTCAAAAACATTCAGTACTTC
v_call: TRBV4-3; d_call: NA; j_call: TRBJ1-5; clone_size: many; cdr3_length: 13; cdr3_aa: CASSQDRDRPQHF; cdr3_nt: TGCGCCAGCAGCCAAGATAGAGATAGACCCCAGCATTTT
v_call: TRBV7-9; d_call: TRBD1; j_call: TRBJ1-2; clone_size: NA; cdr3_length: 12; cdr3_aa: CASSRGTGSLTF; cdr3_nt: TGTGCCAGCAGCCGCGGGACAGGGTCCCTCACCTTC
v_call: TRBV4-2; d_call: NA; j_call: TRBJ2-1; clone_size: NA; cdr3_length: 13; cdr3_aa: CASSQGAEPEQFF; cdr3_nt: TGTGCCAGCAGCCAAGGGGCAGAACCTGAGCAGTTCTTC
v_call: TRBV9; d_call: TRBD1; j_call: TRBJ1-2; clone_size: NA; cdr3_length: 13; cdr3_aa: CASSVRQGYGYTF; cdr3_nt: TGTGCCAGCAGCGTGAGACAGGGCTATGGCTACACCTTC
v_call: TRBV5-4; d_call: TRBD1; j_call: TRBJ1-1; clone_size: many; cdr3_length: 16; cdr3_aa: CASSPGDRVLGTEAFF; cdr3_nt: TGTGCCAGCTCGCCTGGGGACAGGGTGCTGGGGACTGAAGCTTTCTTT
v_call: TRBV18; d_call: NA; j_call: TRBJ2-2; clone_size: NA; cdr3_length: 14; cdr3_aa: CASSPPDQSGELFF; cdr3_nt: TGTGCCAGCTCACCCCCCGATCAGTCCGGGGAGCTGTTTTTT
v_call: TRBV6-5; d_call: NA; j_call: TRBJ2-3; clone_size: NA; cdr3_length: 14; cdr3_aa: CASSSAPGGDTQYF; cdr3_nt: TGTGCCAGCAGTTCCGCGCCCGGGGGAGATACGCAGTATTTT
v_call: TRBV11-2; d_call: TRBD1; j_call: TRBJ1-2; clone_size: NA; cdr3_length: 16; cdr3_aa: CASSFAGQGLFYGYTF; cdr3_nt: TGTGCCAGCAGCTTTGCGGGACAGGGCCTTTTCTATGGCTACACCTTC
v_call: TRBV29-1; d_call: TRBD1; j_call: TRBJ1-2; clone_size: NA; cdr3_length: 14; cdr3_aa: CSVASQTGGVSYTF; cdr3_nt: TGCAGCGTTGCTAGCCAGACAGGGGGAGTTAGCTACACCTTC
v_call: TRBV27; d_call: TRBD2; j_call: TRBJ2-2; clone_size: NA; cdr3_length: 17; cdr3_aa: CASSGLAGGPSTGELFF; cdr3_nt: TGTGCCAGCAGCGGACTAGCGGGAGGGCCCAGCACCGGGGAGCTGTTTTTT
v_call: TRBV5-1; d_call: NA; j_call: TRBJ2-5; clone_size: NA; cdr3_length: 13; cdr3_aa: CASSTWLQETQYF; cdr3_nt: TGCGCCAGCAGCACCTGGCTCCAAGAGACCCAGTACTTC
v_call: TRBV5-1; d_call: NA; j_call: TRBJ2-5; clone_size: once; cdr3_length: 17; cdr3_aa: CASSLLGGPSVGETQYF; cdr3_nt: TGCGCCAGCAGCCTGTTGGGGGGACCCAGCGTTGGGGAGACCCAGTACTTC
v_call: TRBV7-2; d_call: TRBD1; j_call: TRBJ2-5; clone_size: NA; cdr3_length: 12; cdr3_aa: CASSRQGETQYF; cdr3_nt: TGTGCCAGCAGCAGACAGGGAGAGACCCAGTACTTC
v_call: TRBV7-8; d_call: TRBD2; j_call: TRBJ2-1; clone_size: NA; cdr3_length: 16; cdr3_aa: CASSLVEAGGTGEQFF; cdr3_nt: TGTGCCAGCAGCTTAGTCGAAGCGGGAGGAACGGGTGAGCAGTTCTTC
v_call: TRBV7-6; d_call: TRBD1; j_call: TRBJ1-1; clone_size: NA; cdr3_length: 15; cdr3_aa: CASSPEQGANTEAFF; cdr3_nt: TGTGCCAGCAGCCCAGAACAGGGGGCTAACACTGAAGCTTTCTTT
v_call: TRBV6-5; d_call: NA; j_call: TRBJ2-3; clone_size: NA; cdr3_length: 12; cdr3_aa: CASSGDSDTQYF; cdr3_nt: TGTGCCAGCTCGGGAGATTCAGATACGCAGTATTTT
v_call: TRBV6-5; d_call: NA; j_call: TRBJ1-4; clone_size: NA; cdr3_length: 15; cdr3_aa: CASRPQGSGSEKLFF; cdr3_nt: TGTGCCAGCAGACCACAGGGCTCTGGAAGTGAAAAACTGTTTTTT
v_call: TRBV5-4; d_call: NA; j_call: TRBJ1-2; clone_size: few; cdr3_length: 14; cdr3_aa: CASSLEMTGYGYTF; cdr3_nt: TGTGCCAGCAGCTTGGAGATGACAGGCTATGGCTACACCTTC
v_call: TRBV7-8; d_call: TRBD1; j_call: TRBJ1-1; clone_size: NA; cdr3_length: 17; cdr3_aa: CASSGGLTGTGHTEAFF; cdr3_nt: TGTGCCAGCAGCGGGGGACTTACCGGGACAGGCCACACTGAAGCTTTCTTT
v_call: TRBV11-2; d_call: NA; j_call: TRBJ1-1; clone_size: NA; cdr3_length: 16; cdr3_aa: CASSFTQDHMNTEAFF; cdr3_nt: TGTGCCAGCAGCTTTACACAGGACCACATGAACACTGAAGCTTTCTTT
v_call: TRBV11-2; d_call: NA; j_call: TRBJ2-7; clone_size: NA; cdr3_length: 16; cdr3_aa: CASSPLNRRGTYEQYF; cdr3_nt: TGTGCCAGCAGCCCCTTGAATAGACGGGGTACCTACGAGCAGTACTTC
v_call: TRBV7-9; d_call: NA; j_call: TRBJ2-7; clone_size: NA; cdr3_length: 13; cdr3_aa: CASSSPYYYEQYF; cdr3_nt: TGTGCCAGCAGCTCCCCTTACTACTACGAGCAGTACTTC
v_call: TRBV18; d_call: NA; j_call: TRBJ2-5; clone_size: NA; cdr3_length: 14; cdr3_aa: CASSPLSREETQYF; cdr3_nt: TGTGCCAGCTCACCACTTTCCAGGGAAGAGACCCAGTACTTC
v_call: TRBV9; d_call: NA; j_call: TRBJ1-1; clone_size: NA; cdr3_length: 13; cdr3_aa: CASSVEQGGLAFF; cdr3_nt: TGTGCCAGCAGCGTAGAGCAGGGTGGTTTGGCTTTCTTT
v_call: TRBV5-1; d_call: NA; j_call: TRBJ1-1; clone_size: NA; cdr3_length: 16; cdr3_aa: CASSVTGKPLNTEAFF; cdr3_nt: TGCGCCAGCAGCGTAACAGGAAAGCCGTTGAACACTGAAGCTTTCTTT
v_call: TRBV7-9; d_call: NA; j_call: TRBJ1-5; clone_size: NA; cdr3_length: 13; cdr3_aa: CASSLEQYQPQHF; cdr3_nt: TGTGCCAGCAGCTTAGAACAGTATCAGCCCCAGCATTTT
v_call: TRBV5-6; d_call: NA; j_call: TRBJ1-2; clone_size: NA; cdr3_length: 12; cdr3_aa: CASSFKRYGYTF; cdr3_nt: TGTGCCAGCAGCTTTAAACGGTATGGCTACACCTTC
v_call: TRBV18; d_call: TRBD1; j_call: TRBJ2-2; clone_size: NA; cdr3_length: 17; cdr3_aa: CASSRDRGIPNTGELFF; cdr3_nt: TGTGCCAGCTCACGGGACAGGGGGATTCCGAACACCGGGGAGCTGTTTTTT
v_call: TRBV10-3; d_call: NA; j_call: TRBJ2-7; clone_size: NA; cdr3_length: 13; cdr3_aa: CAIGPQGSYEQYF; cdr3_nt: TGTGCCATCGGGCCTCAGGGTTCCTACGAGCAGTACTTC
v_call: TRBV9; d_call: TRBD2; j_call: TRBJ2-3; clone_size: NA; cdr3_length: 17; cdr3_aa: CASSPRGTSVSTDTQYF; cdr3_nt: TGTGCCAGCAGCCCCCGGGGGACTAGCGTTAGCACAGATACGCAGTATTTT